This TCR beta chain was identified in a study of blood T cell repertoires in COVID-19. On the study more broadly: The United States, Italy and Spain supplied acute and convalescent COVID-19 samples. In each case, the material was cDNA or gDNA derived from T cells, B-cell-depleted T cells, or PBMCs.

Assay used: immunoSEQ multiplex PCR; TCRdb lists only in-frame clones, some missing. This table has about 270,000 clones, approximately 80% appearing once. This clone came up once. CDR3 length: 14 residues. Germline CDR1 LNHDA, CDR2 SQIVND (reference sequence). J lost 15 bases, V lost 4 bases, and 15 bases had no gene match. The sequence was collected from a woman aged 45-60 years with active or convalescent COVID-19. The chain recombines TRBV19 with TRBJ2-1; 7 bases are shared with TRBD2. Sequencing was performed on peripheral blood. CDR3 nucleotide sequence: TGTGCCAGTAGTAACCTCCGCGGGAGCGGCTGGCCGTTCTTC. It encodes CASSNLRGSGWPFF.